This entry is about one TCR beta chain. Its antigen is as yet unknown. This specimen belongs to a study of cytomegalovirus exposure and HLA in healthy donors. Study outcomes and limitations: A later analysis associated 15,000 or so TCR beta sequences with HLA alleles at a 0.05 false discovery rate. TCR beta sequences reportedly predicted the HLA-A and HLA-B alleles of most subjects accurately.

The CDR3 runs to 14 residues. The PCR ran on 60 Vbeta and 13 Jbeta primers. Only in-frame clones appear in the TCRdb table, and some are missing; sequencing was by immunoSEQ multiplex PCR. The table records about 100,000 clones, roughly 82% of them present only once. Sequencing input: PBMCs. The rearrangement uses TRBV12-1 and TRBJ1-6; the D call of TRBD1 is as the table states it, not checked on the DNA. TRBV12-1 is labeled a pseudogene. The sequence came from a man aged 30-40 years in good health and CMV-seropositive. This CDR3 is CASSPTGAASPLHF. The CDR3 DNA reads TGTGCCAGCAGCCCGACTGGGGCGGCTTCACCCCTCCACTTT.